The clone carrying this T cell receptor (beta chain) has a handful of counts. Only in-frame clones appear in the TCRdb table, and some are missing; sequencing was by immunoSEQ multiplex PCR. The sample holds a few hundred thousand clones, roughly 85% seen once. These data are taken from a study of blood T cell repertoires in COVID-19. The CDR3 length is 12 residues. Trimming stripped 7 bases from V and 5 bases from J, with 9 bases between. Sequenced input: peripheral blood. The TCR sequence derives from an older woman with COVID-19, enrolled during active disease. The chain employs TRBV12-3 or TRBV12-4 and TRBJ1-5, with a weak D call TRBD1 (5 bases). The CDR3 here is CASNIGDQPQHF. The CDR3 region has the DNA TGTGCCAGCAACATAGGGGATCAGCCCCAGCATTTT.